A single sample is the source of the 26 T cell receptor beta chains below, sequenced in a study of identical twins. TCRdb ran MiXCR on the 5' RACE reads and lists one entry per CDR3 protein. The sample has about 810,000 distinct CDR3 sequences; roughly an eighth are singletons. Separately, the same data were catalogued under a study of yellow fever vaccine responses in identical twins.

Sequencing was carried out using PBMCs. The receptor set was obtained from a woman between 18 and 29 years old in good health.

J is TRBJ1-1 and V is TRBV5-1; D call uncertain. The length of the CDR3 is 15 residues. V lost 1 base and J lost 1, with 11 bases in between. CDR1 and CDR2 (germline): SGHRS, YFSETQ. CDR3 residues: CASSLFSRTNTEAFF. CDR3 sequence (DNA): TGCGCCAGCAGCTTGTTTAGTCGGACGAACACTGAAGCTTTCTTT.

The chain recombines TRBV20-1 with TRBJ2-1, with TRBD2 matching over 10 bases. V lost 7 bases and J lost 4; bases outside the gene matches: 4. Looked up from germline, CDR1 is DFQATT and CDR2 is SNEGSKA (reference sequence). This CDR3 has 13 amino acids. In DNA form, the CDR3 reads TGCAGTGGTCTAGCGGGAGTATACAATGAGCAGTTCTTC. Translating it yields CSGLAGVYNEQFF.

This clonotype showed up just a few times. This chain uses TRBV11-2 with TRBJ2-2, with TRBD2 matching over 11 bases. This CDR3 is 17 amino acids long. Germline CDR1 SGHAT, CDR2 FQNNGV. J lost 10 bases, V lost 5 bases, and 15 bases had no gene match. The CDR3 spells CASSPHELAGVLSELFF. As DNA, the CDR3 is TGTGCCAGCAGCCCTCACGAACTAGCGGGAGTTTTATCGGAGCTGTTTTTT.

The rearrangement links TRBV18 to TRBJ2-7; D is unclear. The CDR3 has 14 amino acids. V lost 1 base to trimming and J lost 4 bases, with 11 bases between them. The germline CDR1 and CDR2 sequences are KGHSH and LQKENI. The CDR3 region has the DNA TGTGCCAGCTCACCACAGGGCACACCTTACGAGCAGTACGTC. Amino acids: CASSPQGTPYEQYV.

The genes are TRBV29-1 and TRBJ2-5; 10 positions match TRBD1. The CDR3 is 14 amino acids. CDR1 and CDR2 from the germline V gene are SQVTM and ANQGSEA. The V gene end was trimmed by 6 bases and the J gene end by 5 bases; junction bases not matched to a gene: 9. The CDR3 DNA reads as TGCAGCGTAGCCCGGGACAGGGGTGGGGAGACCCAGTACTTC. It encodes CSVARDRGGETQYF.

The V and J genes are TRBV29-1 and TRBJ2-7; TRBD1 matches 8 bases. CDR3 length: 14 residues. The germline gives CDR1 SQVTM, CDR2 ANQGSEA. V lost 3 bases to trimming and J lost 2 bases; unmatched junction nucleotides: 6. CDR3 sequence reads: CSVEEGTGAYEQYF. The CDR3, as DNA: TGCAGCGTTGAGGAGGGGACAGGAGCCTACGAGCAGTACTTC.

The chain employs TRBV28 and TRBJ2-7; 9 nucleotides agree with TRBD1. This CDR3 is built from 15 residues. Germline CDR1 reads MDHEN; CDR2 reads SYDVKM. The V gene end was trimmed by 5 bases and the J gene end by 3 bases; junction bases not matched to a gene: 8. The CDR3 DNA sequence: TGTGCCAGCAGTAACGCCGGGACAGGGATCTACGAGCAGTACTTC. Amino acid sequence: CASSNAGTGIYEQYF. The variable domain in full, with the rest retrieved from reference TRBV28 and TRBJ2-7, is DVKVTQSSRYLVKRTGEKVFLECVQDMDHENMFWYRQDPGLGLRLIYFSYDVKMKEKGDIPEGYSVSREKKERFSLILESASTNQTSMYLCASSNAGTGIYEQYFGPGTRLTVT.

This clonotype has a handful of counts. The chain carries TRBV16 and TRBJ1-2; D is undetermined. The CDR3 has 14 residues. V gave up 2 bases and J gave up 7 bases, with 14 bases separating them. Germline V gene data show CDR1 as KGHSY and CDR2 as FQNENV. This CDR3 reads CASSQLSELGGYTF. The CDR3 DNA sequence: TGTGCCAGCAGCCAACTGTCGGAGTTGGGTGGCTACACCTTC. The full variable domain, its missing parts supplied by reference TRBV16 and TRBJ1-2, is GEEVAQTPKHLVRGEGQKAKLYCAPIKGHSYVFWYQQVLKNEFKFLISFQNENVFDETGMPKERFSAKCLPNSPCSLEIQATKLEDSAVYFCASSQLSELGGYTFGSGTRLTVV.

The chain couples TRBV5-1 to TRBJ2-1; a possible D gene is TRBD1 (6 bases). From germline, CDR1 is SGHRS and CDR2 YFSETQ. This CDR3 contains 14 residues. V lost 3 bases and J 7 bases, leaving 14 bases between the germline ends. The CDR3 DNA sequence: TGCGCCAGCAGCTCAAACGTACAGGGAAATGAGCAGTTCTTC. Translated, it gives CASSSNVQGNEQFF. Looking up the rest from reference TRBV5-1 and TRBJ2-1 gives the full variable domain: KAGVTQTPRYLIKTRGQQVTLSCSPISGHRSVSWYQQTPGQGLQFLFEYFSETQRNKGNFPGRFSGRQFSNSRSEMNVSTLELGDSALYLCASSSNVQGNEQFFGPGTRLTVL.

The V call is TRBV19, the J call TRBJ2-1, with TRBD2 matching 10 bases. V shed 4 bases and J 4 bases; nucleotides not matched to a gene: 7. This CDR3 spans 16 amino acids. CDR1 LNHDA and CDR2 SQIVND come from the germline V gene (reference sequence). In DNA, the CDR3 is TGTGCCAGTAGTAGTTATGGGACTAGCGCATACAATGAGCAGTTCTTC. This codes for CASSSYGTSAYNEQFF.

This clonotype was seen repeatedly, ten times or more. The chain has TRBV6-1 and TRBJ2-2; 8 bases map to TRBD2. Germline trimming cut 6 bases from V and 4 bases from J; bases unmatched to any gene: 4. This CDR3 is built from 14 residues. Germline CDR1 reads MNHNS; CDR2 reads SASEGT. In DNA, the CDR3 is TGTGCCAGCAGACGGCGGGGGGTCACCGGGGAGCTGTTTTTT. Translated, it gives CASRRRGVTGELFF.

The chain recombines TRBV28 with TRBJ2-7; 8 nucleotides line up with TRBD2. Germline trimming cut 0 bases from V and 3 bases from J; bases unmatched to any gene: 1. Germline CDR1 and CDR2: MDHEN and SYDVKM. The CDR3 runs 14 residues. The CDR3 nucleotides are TGTGCCAGCAGTTTATGGGGGACTAGCTACGAGCAGTACGTC. This sequence encodes CASSLWGTSYEQYV.

The chain joins TRBV5-8 to TRBJ2-5; 7 bases fit TRBD1. Germline CDR1 reads SGHTS; CDR2 reads YDEGEE. The CDR3 loop spans 13 amino acids. The CDR3 DNA is TGTGCTTACTCCAGGGGGTTCCGAGAGACCCAGTACTTC. It specifies CAYSRGFRETQYF.

Many counts were recorded for this clonotype. The rearrangement joins TRBV4-1 to TRBJ1-1; TRBD1 aligns across 8 bases. Per the germline V gene, CDR1 is MGHRA and CDR2 is YSYEKL. V lost 1 base to trimming and J lost 4 bases; unmatched junction nucleotides: 5. The CDR3 is made up of 15 amino acids. The CDR3, as DNA: TGCGCCAGCAGCCAAGCGATTACAGGGGGCACTGAAGCTTTCTTT. As protein: CASSQAITGGTEAFF.

The chain joins TRBV7-8 to TRBJ2-1; no clear D gene. Germline V lookup: CDR1 SGHVS, CDR2 FQNEAQ. This CDR3 is 15 amino acids long. V was cut by 1 base and J by 4 bases, with 11 bases left in between. CDR3 bases: TGTGCCAGCAGCTTAGAAGATCTGGGTTACAATGAGCAGTTCTTC. Translated, it gives CASSLEDLGYNEQFF.

This clonotype was counted only a few times. V usage is TRBV28 and J usage is TRBJ1-1; D is unclear. The CDR3 is 11 residues long. CDR1 is MDHEN, CDR2 SYDVKM, per germline. V lost 6 bases, J lost 6 bases, and 8 bases lay in between. Here the CDR3 reads CASRRTPEAFF. The CDR3 nucleotides are TGTGCCAGCAGAAGGACTCCTGAAGCTTTCTTT.

The V and J genes are TRBV3-1 and TRBJ2-1; possibly TRBD2 for D (6 bases). Germline assignment: CDR1 LGHDT and CDR2 YNNKEL (reference sequence). The V gene lost 0 bases and the J gene lost 5 bases, with 11 bases spanning the gap. CDR3 size: 15 residues. CDR3 residues: CASSQETSPDNEQFF. The CDR3 DNA reads TGTGCCAGCAGCCAAGAAACTAGCCCAGACAATGAGCAGTTCTTC.

This clonotype was detected only a few times. The rearrangement joins TRBV7-2 to TRBJ2-5; D may match TRBD1 or TRBD2 (5 bases each). The CDR3 has 13 amino acids. CDR1 and CDR2 from the germline V gene are SGHTA and FQGNSA. V was clipped by 4 bases and J by 5 bases, with 11 bases between them. This chain's CDR3 is CASSSSRVETQYF. The CDR3 DNA is TGTGCCAGCAGCTCTAGCAGGGTCGAGACCCAGTACTTC.

This clonotype appeared a few times. The chain joins TRBV9 to TRBJ2-3; D might be TRBD1 or TRBD2, each matching 5 bases. This CDR3 has 12 amino acids. Germline V gene sequence: CDR1 SGDLS, CDR2 YYNGEE. V lost 4 bases and J 7 bases, leaving 10 bases between the germline ends. Here the CDR3 reads CASSREGHTQYF. CDR3 in DNA: TGTGCCAGCAGCCGAGAGGGGCATACGCAGTATTTT.

This rearrangement joins TRBV11-2 to TRBJ1-4; 8 bases map to TRBD1. Germline V lookup: CDR1 SGHAT, CDR2 FQNNGV. The CDR3 extends over 15 amino acids. J gave up 7 bases and V 1 base, and 5 bases lay outside the gene matches. The CDR3 nucleotides read TGTGCCAGCAGCTTAGCTGCAGGGGGCGTTGAAAAACTGTTTTTT. As protein: CASSLAAGGVEKLFF.

At least ten counts were recorded for this clonotype. This chain joins TRBV29-1 and TRBJ2-7; D is perhaps TRBD2 (6 bases). The CDR3 contains 11 residues. V shed 4 bases and J shed 6 bases, with 10 bases lying between them. CDR1 is SQVTM and CDR2 is ANQGSEA in the germline V gene. The CDR3 DNA reads TGCAGCGTTGGGCAGGGAGGCGAGCAGTACTTC. Its protein is CSVGQGGEQYF.

The rearrangement uses TRBV10-3 and TRBJ2-3; the D is unclear. The CDR3 contains 13 residues. V gave up 0 bases and J gave up 4 bases, with 5 bases separating them. The V gene's germline CDR1 is ENHRY and CDR2 SYGVKD. CDR3 coding DNA: TGTGCCATCAGTGAGTCGACTCCAGATACGCAGTATTTT. Translation gives CAISESTPDTQYF.

In its sample, this clonotype was seen many times. The chain combines TRBV28 with TRBJ2-1, with 8 bases lining up with TRBD1. Looked up from germline, CDR1 is MDHEN and CDR2 is SYDVKM. Losses at the gene ends were 6 bases for V and 9 bases for J; bases not matched to a gene: 13. The CDR3 runs 15 residues. The CDR3 here is CASRPTTRGLSEQFF. The CDR3 DNA reads TGTGCCAGCAGACCGACAACCAGGGGGCTTAGTGAGCAGTTCTTC. Full variable domain (outside the CDR3, taken from reference TRBV28 and TRBJ2-1): DVKVTQSSRYLVKRTGEKVFLECVQDMDHENMFWYRQDPGLGLRLIYFSYDVKMKEKGDIPEGYSVSREKKERFSLILESASTNQTSMYLCASRPTTRGLSEQFFGPGTRLTVL.

This clonotype was counted only a few times. This chain joins TRBV7-9 and TRBJ2-2; D may be TRBD1 or TRBD2 (5 bases each). The V end lost 11 bases, the J end lost 1 base, and 11 bases lay between the germline ends. The CDR3 totals 13 residues. In germline, CDR1 is SEHNR, CDR2 FQNEAQ (reference sequence). The CDR3 DNA is TGTGCCCGTGAGGGGCTGAACACCGGGGAGCTGTTTTTT. This gives the protein CAREGLNTGELFF.

The chain joins TRBV14 to TRBJ2-7; D not resolved. Germline CDR1 is SGHDN and CDR2 is FVKESK. The CDR3 consists of 13 residues. The V end lost 6 bases, the J end lost 0 bases, and 9 bases lay between the germline ends. The CDR3 coding sequence is TGTGCCAGCAGTGACTCCCTCTCCTACGAGCAGTACGTC. Translation: CASSDSLSYEQYV.

This rearrangement joins TRBV9 to TRBJ2-1, with D possibly TRBD1 on 6 matching bases. V was pared by 0 bases and J by 8 bases, with 15 bases between. The CDR3 runs to 15 residues. The germline CDR1 and CDR2 sequences are SGDLS and YYNGEE. Here the CDR3 reads CASSVAAGDWDEQFF. The CDR3 region has the DNA TGTGCCAGCAGCGTAGCGGCAGGGGATTGGGATGAGCAGTTCTTC.